Following are 12 T cell receptor beta chains from one sample sequenced in a study of early T cells in non-severe SARS-CoV-2 infection. Using its own MiXCR run on the 5' RACE reads, TCRdb lists one record per CDR3 protein. The repertoire holds some 60,000 distinct CDR3 sequences, with around 12% as singletons. Specimen: whole blood, collected at baseline. These TCRs come from an adult who was a healthcare worker with PCR-confirmed SARS-CoV-2 infection or an uninfected control (not recorded which).

This clonotype was found many times. This chain connects TRBV27 to TRBJ2-4, with D perhaps matching TRBD1 (6 bases). In germline, CDR1 is MNHEY, CDR2 SMNVEV (reference sequence). The CDR3 loop spans 13 amino acids. Trimming cost V 2 bases and J 5 bases, with 7 bases left between them. The CDR3 DNA sequence: TGTGCCAGCAGTTTAGGACAGCAAAACATTCAGTACTTC. It translates to CASSLGQQNIQYF.

The chain carries TRBV12-3 or TRBV12-4 and TRBJ2-5; weak D call: TRBD1 (6 bases). The CDR3 has 14 amino acids. Trimming took 1 base from V and 5 from J, leaving 11 bases between them. CDR3 nucleotides: TGTGCCAGCAGTTTAGGAGGGGGTCTGGAGACCCAGTACTTC. This sequence encodes CASSLGGGLETQYF.

This clonotype has just a few counts. The chain combines TRBV6-5 with TRBJ2-5; 7 bases agree with TRBD1. Germline-derived CDR1 and CDR2 are MNHEY and SVGAGI. The CDR3 has 13 residues. The V segment lost 7 bases and the J segment 2 bases; nucleotides outside the gene matches: 4. CDR3 amino acids: CASIGDSQETQYF. The CDR3 DNA is TGTGCCAGCATCGGGGACAGTCAAGAGACCCAGTACTTC.

The chain uses TRBV7-6 and TRBJ2-1; D is unresolved. Germline values: CDR1 SGHVS, CDR2 FNYEAQ. The CDR3 consists of 15 residues. The V gene lost 2 bases and the J gene lost 5 bases, with 13 bases spanning the gap. CDR3 sequence: CASSLSESHNNEQFF. The CDR3 region has the DNA TGTGCCAGCAGCTTATCGGAGAGTCACAACAATGAGCAGTTCTTC.

The chain uses TRBV10-3 and TRBJ1-4, with D possibly TRBD1 on 5 matching bases. Germline V gene data show CDR1 as ENHRY and CDR2 as SYGVKD. This CDR3 is built from 13 residues. The V end lost 8 bases, the J end lost 4 bases, and 11 bases lay between the germline ends. The CDR3 DNA reads TGTGCCATCTCCCGGGGGAATAATGAAAAACTGTTTTTT. It specifies CAISRGNNEKLFF.

V usage is TRBV7-6 and J usage is TRBJ1-1; TRBD1 matches 9 bases. The CDR3 is made up of 15 amino acids. Germline V gene sequence: CDR1 SGHVS, CDR2 FNYEAQ. V lost 1 base, J lost 5 bases, and 5 bases stayed unmatched. DNA of the CDR3: TGTGCCAGCAGCTTAGGGGGACAGGGAACTACTGAAGCTTTCTTT. Translated: CASSLGGQGTTEAFF.

In this sample, this clonotype turned up many times. The rearrangement joins TRBV4-2 to TRBJ2-2; D is perhaps TRBD1 (7 bases). This CDR3 spans 15 amino acids. Trimming removed 7 bases at V and 0 bases at J, with 12 bases between. CDR1 and CDR2 from the germline V gene are LGHNA and YNFKEQ. The CDR3 sequence: CASKGAGTNTGELFF. CDR3 DNA sequence: TGTGCCAGCAAGGGGGCGGGAACGAACACCGGGGAGCTGTTTTTT.

This clonotype has a handful of counts. The J gene is TRBJ2-2, the V gene TRBV6-5; the D gene is possibly TRBD2 (6 bases). Per the germline V gene, CDR1 is MNHEY and CDR2 is SVGAGI. Trimming left V 4 bases short and J 9 bases short, with 15 bases between. This CDR3 comprises 14 residues. CDR3 protein: CASSSTGTARELFF. CDR3 coding DNA: TGTGCCAGCAGTTCTACCGGGACTGCCCGGGAGCTGTTTTTT.

The chain employs TRBV10-1 and TRBJ2-5; no definite D call. The ends were cut back, 4 bases at V and 2 bases at J, with 8 bases in the middle. The CDR3 is 13 residues long. Germline CDR1 and CDR2: WNHNN and SYGVQD (reference sequence). CDR3 in amino acids: CASSADVQETQYF. The CDR3 nucleotides read TGCGCCAGCAGTGCGGACGTTCAAGAGACCCAGTACTTC.

This clonotype was picked up many times. V and J are TRBV28 and TRBJ2-5, with D possibly TRBD2 on 6 matching bases. The CDR3 contains 16 residues. CDR1 MDHEN and CDR2 SYDVKM come from the germline V gene. V was trimmed by 9 bases and J by 4 bases, leaving 24 bases between them. CDR3 region: CASKPRNSGLRETQYF. The CDR3 DNA sequence: TGTGCCAGTAAGCCCCGGAATAGCGGATTAAGAGAGACCCAGTACTTC.

V and J are TRBV9 and TRBJ2-2; D unclear. Between the trimmed V and J ends, which lost 0 bases and 4 bases, there was a span of 4 bases. The CDR3 contains 13 residues. The V gene's germline CDR1 is SGDLS and CDR2 YYNGEE. DNA of the CDR3: TGTGCCAGCAGCGTAGTGGGCACCGGGGAGCTGTTTTTT. The encoded protein is CASSVVGTGELFF. The full variable domain, rest sourced from reference TRBV9 and TRBJ2-2, is DSGVTQTPKHLITATGQRVTLRCSPRSGDLSVYWYQQSLDQGLQFLIQYYNGEERAKGNILERFSAQQFPDLHSELNLSSLELGDSALYFCASSVVGTGELFFGEGSRLTVL.

This clonotype was seen repeatedly, ten times or more. The rearrangement joins TRBV7-6 to TRBJ1-3; D remains ambiguous. In germline, CDR1 is SGHVS, CDR2 FNYEAQ. Trimming took off 5 bases at V and 0 bases at J, with 14 bases between the two ends. CDR3 size: 16 residues. The CDR3 loop is CASSTQPTISGNTIYF. The CDR3 bases are TGTGCCAGCAGCACCCAGCCGACAATCTCTGGAAACACCATATATTTT.